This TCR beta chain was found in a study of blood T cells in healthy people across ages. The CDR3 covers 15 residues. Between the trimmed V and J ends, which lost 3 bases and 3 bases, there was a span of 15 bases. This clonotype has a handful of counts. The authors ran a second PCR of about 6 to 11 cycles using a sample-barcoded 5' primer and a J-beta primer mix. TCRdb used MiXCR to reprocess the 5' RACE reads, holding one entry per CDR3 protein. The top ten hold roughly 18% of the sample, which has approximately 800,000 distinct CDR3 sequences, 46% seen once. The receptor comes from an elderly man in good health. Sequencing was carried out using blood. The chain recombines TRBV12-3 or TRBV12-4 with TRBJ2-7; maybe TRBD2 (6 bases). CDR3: CASSLKGGTNYEQYF. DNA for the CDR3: TGTGCCAGCAGTTTGAAGGGCGGGACCAACTACGAGCAGTACTTC.